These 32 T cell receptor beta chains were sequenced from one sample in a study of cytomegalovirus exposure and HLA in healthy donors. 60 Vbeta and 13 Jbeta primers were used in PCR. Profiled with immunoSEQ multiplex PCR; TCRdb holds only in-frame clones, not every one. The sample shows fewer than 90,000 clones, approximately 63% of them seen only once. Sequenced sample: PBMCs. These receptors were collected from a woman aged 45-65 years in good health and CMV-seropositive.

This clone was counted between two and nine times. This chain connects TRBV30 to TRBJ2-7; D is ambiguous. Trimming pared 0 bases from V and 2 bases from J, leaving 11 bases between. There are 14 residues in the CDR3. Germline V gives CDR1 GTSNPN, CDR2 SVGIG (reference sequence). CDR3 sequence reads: CAWSVGPRPYEQYF. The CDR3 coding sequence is TGTGCCTGGAGTGTCGGTCCGCGGCCCTACGAGCAGTACTTC. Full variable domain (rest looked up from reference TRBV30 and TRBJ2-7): SQTIHQWPATLVQPVGSPLSLECTVEGTSNPNLYWYRQAAGRGLQLLFYSVGIGQISSEVPQNLSASRPQDRQFILSSKKLLLSDSGFYLCAWSVGPRPYEQYFGPGTRLTVT.

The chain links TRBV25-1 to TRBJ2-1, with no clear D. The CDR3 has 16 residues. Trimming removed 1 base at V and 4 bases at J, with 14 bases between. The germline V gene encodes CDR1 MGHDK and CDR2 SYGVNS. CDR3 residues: CASSESGVNWYNEQFF. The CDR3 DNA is TGTGCCAGCAGTGAATCTGGAGTTAATTGGTACAATGAGCAGTTCTTC.

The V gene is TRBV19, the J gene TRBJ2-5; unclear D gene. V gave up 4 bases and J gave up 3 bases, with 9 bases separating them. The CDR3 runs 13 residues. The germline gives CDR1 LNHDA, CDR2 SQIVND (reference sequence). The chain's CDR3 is CASSREAEETQYF. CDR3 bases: TGTGCCAGTAGTAGAGAGGCCGAAGAGACCCAGTACTTC. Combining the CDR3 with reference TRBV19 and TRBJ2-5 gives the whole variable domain DGGITQSPKYLFRKEGQNVTLSCEQNLNHDAMYWYRQDPGQGLRLIYYSQIVNDFQKGDIAEGYSVSREKKESFPLTVTSAQKNPTAFYLCASSREAEETQYFGPGTRLLVL.

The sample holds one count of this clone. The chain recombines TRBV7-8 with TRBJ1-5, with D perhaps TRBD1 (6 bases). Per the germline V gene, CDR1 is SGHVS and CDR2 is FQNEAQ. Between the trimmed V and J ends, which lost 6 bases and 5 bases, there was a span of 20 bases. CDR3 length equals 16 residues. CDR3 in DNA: TGTGCCAGCAGACCTTTCGGTCAGGGGAGCGATCAGCCCCAGCATTTT. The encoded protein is CASRPFGQGSDQPQHF. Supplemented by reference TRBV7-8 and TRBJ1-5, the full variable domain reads GAGVSQSPRYKVAKRGQDVALRCDPISGHVSLFWYQQALGQGPEFLTYFQNEAQLDKSGLPSDRFFAERPEGSVSTLKIQRTQQEDSAVYLCASRPFGQGSDQPQHFGDGTRLSIL.

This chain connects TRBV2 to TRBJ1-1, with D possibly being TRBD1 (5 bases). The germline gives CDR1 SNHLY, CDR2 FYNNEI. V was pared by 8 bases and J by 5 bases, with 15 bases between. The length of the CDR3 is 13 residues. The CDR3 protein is CASQGLLGTEAFF. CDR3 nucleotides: TGTGCCAGCCAGGGATTGCTGGGGACTGAAGCTTTCTTT.

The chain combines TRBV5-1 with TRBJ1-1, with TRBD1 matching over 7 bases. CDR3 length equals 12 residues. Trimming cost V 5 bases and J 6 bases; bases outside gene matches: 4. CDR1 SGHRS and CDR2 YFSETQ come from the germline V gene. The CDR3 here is CASRDRVAEAFF. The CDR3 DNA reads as TGCGCCAGCAGAGACAGGGTGGCTGAAGCTTTCTTT.

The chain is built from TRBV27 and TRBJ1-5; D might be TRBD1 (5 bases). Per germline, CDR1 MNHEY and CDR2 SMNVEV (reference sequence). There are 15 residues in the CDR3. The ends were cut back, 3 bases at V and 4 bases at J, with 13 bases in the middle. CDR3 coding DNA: TGTGCCAGCAGTTTGGGGCAGGGTCGGAATCAGCCCCAGCATTTT. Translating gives CASSLGQGRNQPQHF.

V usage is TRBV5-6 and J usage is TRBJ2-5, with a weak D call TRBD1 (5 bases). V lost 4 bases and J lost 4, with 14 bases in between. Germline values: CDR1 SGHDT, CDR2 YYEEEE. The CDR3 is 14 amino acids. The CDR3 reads CASSPRRGIETQYF. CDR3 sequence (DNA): TGTGCCAGCAGCCCACGAAGGGGCATAGAGACCCAGTACTTC.

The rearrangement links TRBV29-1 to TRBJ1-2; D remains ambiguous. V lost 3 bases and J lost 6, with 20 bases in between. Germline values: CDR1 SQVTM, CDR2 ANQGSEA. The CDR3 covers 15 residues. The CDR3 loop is CSVDRYTYTEDGYTF. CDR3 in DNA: TGCAGCGTTGACAGGTACACGTACACGGAAGATGGCTACACCTTC.

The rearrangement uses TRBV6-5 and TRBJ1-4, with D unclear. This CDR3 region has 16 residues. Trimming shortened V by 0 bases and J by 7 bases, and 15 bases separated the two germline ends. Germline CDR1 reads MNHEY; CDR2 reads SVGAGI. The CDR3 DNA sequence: TGTGCCAGCAGTTACTCGCAAGCCCCCGGCGGTGAAAAACTGTTTTTT. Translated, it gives CASSYSQAPGGEKLFF.

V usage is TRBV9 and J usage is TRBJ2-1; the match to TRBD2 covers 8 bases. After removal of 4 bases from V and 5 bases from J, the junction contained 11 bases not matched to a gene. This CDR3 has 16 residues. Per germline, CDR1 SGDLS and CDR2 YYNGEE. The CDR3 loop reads CASSPLGGALHNEQFF. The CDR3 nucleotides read TGTGCCAGCAGCCCCCTCGGGGGGGCATTACACAATGAGCAGTTCTTC.

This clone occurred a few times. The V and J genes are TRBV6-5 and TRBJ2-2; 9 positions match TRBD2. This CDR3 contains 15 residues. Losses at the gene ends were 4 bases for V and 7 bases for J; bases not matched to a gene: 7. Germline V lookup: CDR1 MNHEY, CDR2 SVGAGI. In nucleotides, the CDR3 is TGTGCCAGCAGTTGGGGCGGGGGGGCCGGCGGGGAGCTGTTTTTT. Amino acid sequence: CASSWGGGAGGELFF.

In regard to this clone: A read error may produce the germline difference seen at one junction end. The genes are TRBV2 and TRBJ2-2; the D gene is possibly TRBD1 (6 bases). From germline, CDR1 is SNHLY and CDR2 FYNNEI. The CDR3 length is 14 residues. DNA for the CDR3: TGTGCCAGCACTGAACAGGGGAACACCGGGGAGCTGTTTTTT. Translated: CASTEQGNTGELFF.

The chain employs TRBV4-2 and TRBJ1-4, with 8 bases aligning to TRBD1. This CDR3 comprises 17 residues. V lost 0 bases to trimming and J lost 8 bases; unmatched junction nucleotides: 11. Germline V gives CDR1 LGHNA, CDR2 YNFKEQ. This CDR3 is CASSQDRIQGGREKLFF. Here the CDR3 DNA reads TGTGCCAGCAGCCAAGATCGGATACAGGGGGGAAGGGAAAAACTGTTTTTT.

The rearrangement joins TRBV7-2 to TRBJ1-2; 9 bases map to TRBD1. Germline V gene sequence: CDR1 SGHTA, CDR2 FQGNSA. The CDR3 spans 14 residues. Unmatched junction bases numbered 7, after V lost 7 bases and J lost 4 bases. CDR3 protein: CASTLQGQGYGYTF. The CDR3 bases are TGTGCCAGCACCCTTCAGGGACAGGGCTATGGCTACACCTTC.

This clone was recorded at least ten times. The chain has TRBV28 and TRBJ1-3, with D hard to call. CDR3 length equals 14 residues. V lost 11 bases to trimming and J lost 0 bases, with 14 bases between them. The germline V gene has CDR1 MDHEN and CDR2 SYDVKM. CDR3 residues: CASGRSLSGNTIYF. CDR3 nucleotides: TGTGCCTCCGGCAGGTCCCTCTCTGGAAACACCATATATTTT.

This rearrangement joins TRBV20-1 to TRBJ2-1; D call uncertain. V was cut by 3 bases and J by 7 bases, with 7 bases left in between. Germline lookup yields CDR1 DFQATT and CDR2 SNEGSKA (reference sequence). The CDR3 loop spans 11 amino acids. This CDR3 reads CSASPRNEQFF. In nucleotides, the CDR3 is TGCAGTGCTAGTCCCAGGAATGAGCAGTTCTTC.

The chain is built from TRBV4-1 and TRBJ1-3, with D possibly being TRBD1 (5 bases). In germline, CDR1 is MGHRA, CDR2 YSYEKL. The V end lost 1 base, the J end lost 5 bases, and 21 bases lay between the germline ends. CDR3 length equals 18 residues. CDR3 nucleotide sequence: TGCGCCAGCAGCCAAGGAGTTTTTAGACAGACTCTTAGAAACACCATATATTTT. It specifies CASSQGVFRQTLRNTIYF.

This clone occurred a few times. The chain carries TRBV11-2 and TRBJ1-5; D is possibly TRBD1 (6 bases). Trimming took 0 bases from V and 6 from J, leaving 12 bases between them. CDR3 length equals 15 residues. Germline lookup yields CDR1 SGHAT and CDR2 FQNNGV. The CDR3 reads CASSLDGGGVQPQHF. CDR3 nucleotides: TGTGCCAGCAGCTTAGACGGGGGGGGCGTTCAGCCCCAGCATTTT.

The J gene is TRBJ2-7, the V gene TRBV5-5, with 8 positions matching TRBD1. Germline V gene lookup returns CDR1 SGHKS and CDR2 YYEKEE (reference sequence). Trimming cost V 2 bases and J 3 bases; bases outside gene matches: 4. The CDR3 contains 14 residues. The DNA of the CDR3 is TGTGCCAGCAGCTTCGGACAGGGATACTACGAGCAGTACTTC. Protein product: CASSFGQGYYEQYF.

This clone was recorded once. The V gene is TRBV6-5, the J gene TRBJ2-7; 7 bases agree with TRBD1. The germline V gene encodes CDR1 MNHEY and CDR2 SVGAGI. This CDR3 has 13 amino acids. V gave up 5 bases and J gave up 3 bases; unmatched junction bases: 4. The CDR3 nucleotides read TGTGCCAGCAGTCAACAGGGGAACTACGAGCAGTACTTC. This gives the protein CASSQQGNYEQYF.

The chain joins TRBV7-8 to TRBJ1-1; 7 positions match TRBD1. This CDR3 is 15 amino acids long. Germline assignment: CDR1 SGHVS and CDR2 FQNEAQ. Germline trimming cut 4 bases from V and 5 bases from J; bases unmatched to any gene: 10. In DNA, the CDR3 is TGTGCCAGCAGCTCCCGGGACAGTTTGAGGACTGAAGCTTTCTTT. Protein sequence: CASSSRDSLRTEAFF.

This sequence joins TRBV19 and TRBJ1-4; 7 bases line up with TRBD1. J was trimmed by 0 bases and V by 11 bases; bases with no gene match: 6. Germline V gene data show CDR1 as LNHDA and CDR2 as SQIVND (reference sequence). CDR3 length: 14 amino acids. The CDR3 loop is CAVRGDPTNEKLFF. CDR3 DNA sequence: TGTGCCGTCAGGGGGGACCCAACTAATGAAAAACTGTTTTTT.

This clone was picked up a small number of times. CDR3 in amino acids: CASSQGLSYEQYF. CDR3 nucleotides: TGTGCCAGCAGTCAGGGGCTCTCCTACGAGCAGTACTTC. The V gene is TRBV2, the J gene TRBJ2-7; D perhaps matches TRBD1 (6 bases). The CDR3 totals 13 residues. Germline V gene lookup returns CDR1 SNHLY and CDR2 FYNNEI. V lost 5 bases to trimming and J lost 0 bases, with 8 bases between them.

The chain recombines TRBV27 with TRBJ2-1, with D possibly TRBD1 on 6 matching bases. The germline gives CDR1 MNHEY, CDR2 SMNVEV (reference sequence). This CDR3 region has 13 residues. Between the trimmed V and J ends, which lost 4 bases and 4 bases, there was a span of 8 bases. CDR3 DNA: TGTGCCAGCAGTTCAACAGGGTACAATGAGCAGTTCTTC. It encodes CASSSTGYNEQFF.

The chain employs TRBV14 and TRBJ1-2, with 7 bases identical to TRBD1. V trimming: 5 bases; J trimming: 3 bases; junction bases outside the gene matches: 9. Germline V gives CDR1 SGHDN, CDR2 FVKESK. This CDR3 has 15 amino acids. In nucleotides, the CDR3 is TGTGCCAGCAGCGAAACAGGGGTGAGGTACTATGGCTACACCTTC. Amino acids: CASSETGVRYYGYTF.

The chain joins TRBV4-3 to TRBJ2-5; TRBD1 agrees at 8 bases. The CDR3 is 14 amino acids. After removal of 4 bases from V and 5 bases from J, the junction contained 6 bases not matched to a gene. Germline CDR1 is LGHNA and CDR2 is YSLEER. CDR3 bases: TGCGCCAGCAGCCCGACAGGGGTGGGCGAGACCCAGTACTTC. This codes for CASSPTGVGETQYF.

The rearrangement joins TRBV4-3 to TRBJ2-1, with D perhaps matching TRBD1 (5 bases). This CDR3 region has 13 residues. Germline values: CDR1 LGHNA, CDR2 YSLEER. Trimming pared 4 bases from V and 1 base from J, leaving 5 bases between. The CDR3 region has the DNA TGCGCCAGCAGCCGACAGTCCTACAATGAGCAGTTCTTC. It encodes CASSRQSYNEQFF.

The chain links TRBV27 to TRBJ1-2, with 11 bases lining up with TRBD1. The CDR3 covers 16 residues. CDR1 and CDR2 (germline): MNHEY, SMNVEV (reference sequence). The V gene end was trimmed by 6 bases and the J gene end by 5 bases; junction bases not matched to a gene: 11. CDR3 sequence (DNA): TGTGCCAGCAGGCCAGGACAGGGGGCCGGGGGGTATGGCTACACCTTC. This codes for CASRPGQGAGGYGYTF.

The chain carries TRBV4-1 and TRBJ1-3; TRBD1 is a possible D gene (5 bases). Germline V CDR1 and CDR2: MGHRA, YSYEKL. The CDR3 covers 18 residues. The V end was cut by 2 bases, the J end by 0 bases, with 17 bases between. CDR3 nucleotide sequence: TGCGCCAGCAGCCAAATTGATATGGGGCTGAGCTCTGGAAACACCATATATTTT. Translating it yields CASSQIDMGLSSGNTIYF.

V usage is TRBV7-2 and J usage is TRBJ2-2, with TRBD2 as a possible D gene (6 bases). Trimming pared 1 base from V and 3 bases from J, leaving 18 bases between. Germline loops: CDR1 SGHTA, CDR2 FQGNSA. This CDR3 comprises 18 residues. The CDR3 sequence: CASSLEAAHGTYTGELFF. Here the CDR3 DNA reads TGTGCCAGCAGCTTAGAGGCCGCTCATGGGACTTACACCGGGGAGCTGTTTTTT.

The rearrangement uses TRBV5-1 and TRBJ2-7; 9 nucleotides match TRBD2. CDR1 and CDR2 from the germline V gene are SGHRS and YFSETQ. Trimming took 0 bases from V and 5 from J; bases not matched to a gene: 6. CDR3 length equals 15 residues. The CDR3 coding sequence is TGCGCCAGCAGCTTGGAAGCGGGAGGTCTGGACGAGCAGTACTTC. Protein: CASSLEAGGLDEQYF.